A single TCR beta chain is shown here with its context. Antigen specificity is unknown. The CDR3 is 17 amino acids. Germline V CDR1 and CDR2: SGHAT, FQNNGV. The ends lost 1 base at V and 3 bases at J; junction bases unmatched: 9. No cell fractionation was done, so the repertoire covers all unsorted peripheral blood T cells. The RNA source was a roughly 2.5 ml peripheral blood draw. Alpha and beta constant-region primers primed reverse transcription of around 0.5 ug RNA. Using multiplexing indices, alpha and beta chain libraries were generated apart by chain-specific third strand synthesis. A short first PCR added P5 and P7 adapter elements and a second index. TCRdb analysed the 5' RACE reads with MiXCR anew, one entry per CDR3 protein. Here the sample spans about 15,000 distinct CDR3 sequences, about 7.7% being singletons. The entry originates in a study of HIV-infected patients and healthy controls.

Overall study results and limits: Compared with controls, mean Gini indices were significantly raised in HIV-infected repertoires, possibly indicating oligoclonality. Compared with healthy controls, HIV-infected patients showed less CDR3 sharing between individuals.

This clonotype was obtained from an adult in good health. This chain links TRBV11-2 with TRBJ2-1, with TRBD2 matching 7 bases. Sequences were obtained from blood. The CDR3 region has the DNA TGTGCCAGCAGCTTAGCCGTAGCGGGTATACTCTACAATGAGCAGTTCTTC. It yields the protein CASSLAVAGILYNEQFF. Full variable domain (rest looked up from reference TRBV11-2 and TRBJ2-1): EAGVAQSPRYKIIEKRQSVAFWCNPISGHATLYWYQQILGQGPKLLIQFQNNGVVDDSQLPKDRFSAERLKGVDSTLKIQPAKLEDSAVYLCASSLAVAGILYNEQFFGPGTRLTVL.